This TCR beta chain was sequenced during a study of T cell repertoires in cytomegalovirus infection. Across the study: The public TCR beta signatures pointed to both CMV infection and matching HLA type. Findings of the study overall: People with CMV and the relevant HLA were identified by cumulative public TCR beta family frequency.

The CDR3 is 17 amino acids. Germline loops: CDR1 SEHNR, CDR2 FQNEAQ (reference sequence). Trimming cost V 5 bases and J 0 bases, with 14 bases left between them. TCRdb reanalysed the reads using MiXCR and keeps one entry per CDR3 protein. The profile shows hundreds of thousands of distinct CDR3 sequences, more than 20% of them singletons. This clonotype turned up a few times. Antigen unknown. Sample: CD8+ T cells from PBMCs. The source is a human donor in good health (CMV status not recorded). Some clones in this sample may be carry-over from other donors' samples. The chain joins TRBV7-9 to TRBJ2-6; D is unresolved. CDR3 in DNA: TGTGCCAGCAGCACCCCGACCGGGCCCTCTGGGGCCAACGTCCTGACTTTC. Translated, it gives CASSTPTGPSGANVLTF.